This T cell receptor beta chain was sequenced for a study of shared clonotypes between healthy human individuals. Findings and caveats of the study: Richness estimates generally favored naive over memory subsets.

Comments on this clone: What it binds is unknown.

V gave up 6 bases and J gave up 1 base, with 9 bases separating them. Germline CDR1 is MNHNS and CDR2 is SASEGT. The CDR3 extends over 13 amino acids. Measured with immunoSEQ multiplex PCR; TCRdb has only the in-frame clones, and not every one. This sample has under 600,000 clones, with around 96% found just once. The TCR originated in a woman under 40 in good health. Material: naive CD4+ T cells sorted from blood. Regarding subset: CD45RA+ positively selected. The chain links TRBV6-1 to TRBJ1-1; D remains ambiguous. CDR3: CASRLSGNTEAFF. In DNA form, the CDR3 reads TGTGCCAGCAGATTATCGGGGAACACTGAAGCTTTCTTT.